This entry is about one T cell receptor (beta chain). Its target is not known. This entry is derived from a study of vaccination and CD4 T cells after COVID-19. Study in general: Spike peptides, overlapping and drawn from SARS-CoV-2, HCoV-NL63, HCoV-OC43 and HCoV-229E, were used to stimulate cells. Cultures acting as controls obtained a CEFX pool, an HIV-1 Nef pool, or no peptide.

Sequencing of the DNA from cultured CD4+ T cells was carried out with the Oncomine TCR Beta short-read assay. TCRdb reanalysed the PCR reads using MiXCR and keeps one entry per CDR3 protein. The sample records about 11,000 distinct CDR3 sequences, around 59% being singletons. The treatment is: 10-day PBMC culture with coronavirus spike peptide pools or control peptides (ViraFEST assay). T cells were expanded with peptide pools, and expanded clonotypes were identified by TCR sequencing. With approximately 10 ug/ml peptide pools and approximately 9.6 IU/ml IL-2, PBMCs were cultured at approximately 2 million per well. Trimming cost V 6 bases and J 2 bases, with 10 bases left between them. Germline V gene sequence: CDR1 MNHEY, CDR2 SVGEGT. The CDR3 runs 13 residues.

The rearrangement links TRBV6-2 or TRBV6-3 to TRBJ1-2; D perhaps matches TRBD1 (5 bases). The source of this sequence is a human donor who had recovered from COVID-19. Sequencing input: CD4+ T cells from blood, cultured in vitro. The CDR3 DNA is TGTGCCAGCAGGGACACGGAAAACTATGGCTACACCTTC. This codes for CASRDTENYGYTF.